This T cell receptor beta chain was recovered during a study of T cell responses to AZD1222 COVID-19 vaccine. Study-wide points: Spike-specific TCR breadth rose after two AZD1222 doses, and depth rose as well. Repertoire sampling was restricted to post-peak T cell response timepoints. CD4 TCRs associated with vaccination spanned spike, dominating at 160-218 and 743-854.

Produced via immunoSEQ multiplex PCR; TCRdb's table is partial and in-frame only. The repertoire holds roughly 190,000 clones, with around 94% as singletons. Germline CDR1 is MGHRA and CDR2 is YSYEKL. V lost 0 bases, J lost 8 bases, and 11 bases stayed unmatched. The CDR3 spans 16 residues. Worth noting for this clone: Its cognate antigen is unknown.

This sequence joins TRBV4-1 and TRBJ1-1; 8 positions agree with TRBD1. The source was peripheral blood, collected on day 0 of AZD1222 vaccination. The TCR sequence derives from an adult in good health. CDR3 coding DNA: TGCGCCAGCAGCCAAGAACCCGTCCGGGACAGGAGAGAAGCTTTCTTT. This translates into CASSQEPVRDRREAFF.